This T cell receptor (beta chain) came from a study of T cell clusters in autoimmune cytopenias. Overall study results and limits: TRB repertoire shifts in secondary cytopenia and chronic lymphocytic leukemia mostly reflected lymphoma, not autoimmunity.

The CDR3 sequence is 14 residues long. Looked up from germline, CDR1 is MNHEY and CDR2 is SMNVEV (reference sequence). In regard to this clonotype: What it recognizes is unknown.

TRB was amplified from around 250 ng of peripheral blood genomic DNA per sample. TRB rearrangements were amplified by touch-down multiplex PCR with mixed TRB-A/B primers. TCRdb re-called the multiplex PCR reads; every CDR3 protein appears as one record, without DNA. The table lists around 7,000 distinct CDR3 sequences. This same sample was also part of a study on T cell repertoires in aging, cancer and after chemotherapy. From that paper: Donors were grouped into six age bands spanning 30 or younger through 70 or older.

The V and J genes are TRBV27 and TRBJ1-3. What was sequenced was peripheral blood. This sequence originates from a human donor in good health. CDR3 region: CASSFTGSGNTIYF.